The clone carrying this T cell receptor beta chain was detected ten times or more. The antigen remains unidentified. The time point was: patch test 2, 6 weeks after DPC sensitization. Treatment defined: therapeutic diphenylcyclopropenone sensitization with weekly scalp DPC. From whole blood left unfractionated, total RNA was extracted. In the library, unique molecular identifiers were attached to individual cDNA molecules. TCRdb re-called the RACE reads through MiXCR, storing one row per CDR3 protein. The sample shows approximately 82,000 distinct CDR3 sequences, around 7% of them seen only once. This specimen belongs to a study of human T cells and chemical hapten exposure. Whole-study findings and limits: While controls formed fewer of them, expanded TCRs formed significantly more large CDR3 similarity clusters.

CDR1 MNHEY and CDR2 SVGAGI come from the germline V gene. Trimming took 2 bases from V and 3 from J, leaving 12 bases between them. The CDR3 is 15 amino acids. This clonotype originated in a woman under 40 with alopecia areata. Some clones in this sample may be carry-over from other donors' samples. The specimen comprised whole blood, sampled in connection with sensitization to the hapten diphenylcyclopropenone (DPC). This chain uses TRBV6-5 with TRBJ2-3; D not resolved. The CDR3 region has the DNA TGTGCCAGCAGTTACCGTAACTGGGGTACAGATACGCAGTATTTT. This codes for CASSYRNWGTDTQYF.